This T cell receptor beta chain was profiled in a study of T cell repertoires in cytomegalovirus infection. In the study overall: TCR beta signatures that were public indicated CMV infection and matching HLA type.

The CDR3 is 17 residues long. The V gene's germline CDR1 is SEHNR and CDR2 FQNEAQ (reference sequence). Trimming removed 5 bases from V and 0 bases from J; junction bases left unmatched: 10. Notes on the study in general: Accumulated public TCR beta family frequency recognized individuals carrying CMV together with the relevant HLA. CMV-specific TCR beta clonotypes restricted by HLA-C were the ones dominating the ex vivo response.

TCRdb redid the calling of the reads with MiXCR, one entry per CDR3 protein. The data hold approximately 1,000,000 distinct CDR3 sequences, with roughly 30% observed a single time. This clonotype has only a few counts. The antigen is unknown. The sample here was cultured CD8+ T cells from PBMCs, taken from culture after CMV antigen stimulation. This sequence originates from a human donor in good health (CMV status not recorded). Some clones in this sample may be carry-over from other donors' samples. The chain uses TRBV7-9 and TRBJ2-4; 7 bases are shared with TRBD1. The CDR3 DNA follows: TGTGCCAGCAGCGACGGCGGACAGGACTTAGCCAAAAACATTCAGTACTTC. Translated: CASSDGGQDLAKNIQYF.